These 24 T cell receptor beta chains were all obtained from the same sample, sequenced in a study of shared clonotypes between healthy human individuals. Produced via immunoSEQ multiplex PCR; TCRdb's table is partial and in-frame only. The table includes over a million clones, 65% to 75% detected once. The specimen sequenced was memory CD4+ T cells sorted from blood. Subset: CD45RA-negative fraction. The source is a man aged 18 to 29 in good health.

V is TRBV4-3 and J is TRBJ2-1; no definite D call. Trimming shortened V by 1 base and J by 4 bases, and 11 bases separated the two germline ends. CDR3 length: 15 amino acids. From germline, CDR1 is LGHNA and CDR2 YSLEER. The CDR3 DNA reads as TGCGCCAGCAGCCAAGTGGGCAGTACTTACAATGAGCAGTTCTTC. It codes for CASSQVGSTYNEQFF.

CDR3 residues: CASSLSIGYSSPLHF. For the CDR3, the DNA is TGTGCCAGCAGTTTATCGATAGGGTACTCTTCACCCCTCCACTTT. The genes are TRBV27 and TRBJ1-6; D not certain. Deletions cut 0 bases from V and 9 bases from J, with 12 bases between. Germline assignment: CDR1 MNHEY and CDR2 SMNVEV (reference sequence). The CDR3 consists of 15 residues.

The gene calls are TRBV11-2 and TRBJ2-2; TRBD2 is a possible D gene (6 bases). The V end lost 6 bases, the J end lost 1 base, and 21 bases lay between the germline ends. CDR1 is SGHAT, CDR2 FQNNGV, per germline. The CDR3 consists of 18 residues. The CDR3 bases are TGTGCCAGCAGACTCGCTTTCCCCGGGACTGGGAACACCGGGGAGCTGTTTTTT. Translated: CASRLAFPGTGNTGELFF.

V is TRBV19 and J is TRBJ2-2; unclear D gene. The CDR3 runs 14 residues. Germline CDR1 reads LNHDA; CDR2 reads SQIVND (reference sequence). Trimming shortened V by 9 bases and J by 1 base, and 12 bases separated the two germline ends. The CDR3 spells CASRTGQNTGELFF. Written as DNA, the CDR3 is TGTGCCAGCCGAACCGGGCAGAACACCGGGGAGCTGTTTTTT.

The count of this clone is one. The identical CDR3 is also encoded by other nucleotide sequences in the sample. The chain combines TRBV7-2 with TRBJ2-5, with 7 bases lining up with TRBD2. After removal of 1 base from V and 4 bases from J, the junction contained 3 bases not matched to a gene. Germline CDR1 is SGHTA and CDR2 is FQGNSA. CDR3 size: 14 residues. The DNA for the CDR3 is TGTGCCAGCAGCTTAGTCGGGGGGAGAGAGACCCAGTACTTC. It translates to CASSLVGGRETQYF.

The genes are TRBV6-5 and TRBJ1-1, with 7 bases lining up with TRBD1. Losses at the gene ends were 4 bases for V and 8 bases for J; bases not matched to a gene: 7. The germline gives CDR1 MNHEY, CDR2 SVGAGI. The CDR3 totals 13 residues. CDR3 coding DNA: TGTGCCAGCAGTTCCGGTGAGACAGGGGAAGCTTTCTTT. Its translation: CASSSGETGEAFF.

This clone was found once. This chain uses TRBV10-3 with TRBJ2-3; no clear D. Germline CDR1 reads ENHRY; CDR2 reads SYGVKD. The CDR3 consists of 15 residues. V lost 3 bases and J 1 base, leaving 11 bases between the germline ends. The CDR3 bases are TGTGCCATCAGTGACCAGAAATTGGGCACAGATACGCAGTATTTT. Its protein product is CAISDQKLGTDTQYF.

About this clone itself: Other DNA sequences within the sample encode an identical CDR3. The CDR3 spells CASSLGDRGGTNEKLFF. For the CDR3, the DNA is TGTGCCAGCAGCTTGGGGGACAGGGGCGGCACTAATGAAAAACTGTTTTTT. The chain employs TRBV7-9 and TRBJ1-4, with TRBD1 matching over 10 bases. V was pared by 3 bases and J by 2 bases, with 6 bases of the junction left unmatched. Germline values: CDR1 SEHNR, CDR2 FQNEAQ (reference sequence). The CDR3 is made up of 17 amino acids.

This chain connects TRBV11-2 to TRBJ2-2, with no clear D. The CDR3 covers 15 residues. Germline V gene lookup returns CDR1 SGHAT and CDR2 FQNNGV. The V end lost 5 bases, the J end lost 2 bases, and 12 bases lay between the germline ends. In DNA, the CDR3 is TGTGCCAGCAGCGAACCGGTCGGAAACACCGGGGAGCTGTTTTTT. It specifies CASSEPVGNTGELFF.

CDR3 in DNA: TGTGCCAGCAGCTTTACCGCGTTCGGGATAAGCTCCTACGAGCAGTACTTC. This encodes CASSFTAFGISSYEQYF. The chain recombines TRBV7-2 with TRBJ2-7; weak D call: TRBD2 (5 bases). The CDR3 is made up of 17 amino acids. CDR1 and CDR2 (germline): SGHTA, FQGNSA. Trimming stripped 3 bases from V and 0 bases from J, with 18 bases between.

The gene calls are TRBV7-2 and TRBJ1-2; D is perhaps TRBD1 (6 bases). The CDR3 contains 14 residues. Trimming left V 5 bases short and J 6 bases short, with 16 bases between. Looked up from germline, CDR1 is SGHTA and CDR2 is FQGNSA. The CDR3 is CASSTGQFKNGYTF. CDR3 in DNA: TGTGCCAGCAGCACCGGACAGTTTAAGAATGGCTACACCTTC.

This clone has a handful of counts. This chain uses TRBV30 with TRBJ1-1; no reliable D call. Germline V gives CDR1 GTSNPN, CDR2 SVGIG (reference sequence). CDR3 length: 14 residues. V lost 0 bases to trimming and J lost 0 bases, with 8 bases between them. The DNA of the CDR3 is TGTGCCTGGAGTGTCGGACGGCTGAACACTGAAGCTTTCTTT. It encodes CAWSVGRLNTEAFF.

The chain uses TRBV6-5 and TRBJ2-1; 12 nucleotides align to TRBD2. V shed 8 bases and J 9 bases; nucleotides not matched to a gene: 8. This CDR3 has 14 residues. The germline gives CDR1 MNHEY, CDR2 SVGAGI. The DNA for the CDR3 is TGTGCCAGCTGGCCTAGCGGGAGGGCCAGTGAGCAGTTCTTC. Protein sequence: CASWPSGRASEQFF.

This chain joins TRBV5-1 and TRBJ2-5; D might be TRBD2 (6 bases). V was cut by 2 bases and J by 3 bases, with 11 bases left in between. The germline CDR1 and CDR2 sequences are SGHRS and YFSETQ. The CDR3 totals 14 residues. The CDR3: CASSLGTGEETQYF. CDR3 in DNA: TGCGCCAGCAGCTTAGGGACGGGGGAAGAGACCCAGTACTTC.

Ten or more counts support this clone. The chain recombines TRBV5-6 with TRBJ1-5; D uncertain. This CDR3 region has 16 residues. The V gene's germline CDR1 is SGHDT and CDR2 YYEEEE. Trimming cost V 0 bases and J 0 bases, with 10 bases left between them. CDR3 sequence reads: CASSLAGANSNQPQHF. The CDR3 DNA sequence: TGTGCCAGCAGCTTGGCCGGAGCCAATAGCAATCAGCCCCAGCATTTT.

The rearrangement links TRBV4-3 to TRBJ1-4; a possible D gene is TRBD1 (5 bases). Germline CDR1 is LGHNA and CDR2 is YSLEER. Between the trimmed V and J ends, which lost 0 bases and 5 bases, there was a span of 10 bases. This CDR3 region has 15 residues. DNA for the CDR3: TGCGCCAGCAGCCAAGAACAGGTGATAAATGAAAAACTGTTTTTT. Translating gives CASSQEQVINEKLFF.

To note about this clone: At one end the junction does not follow the germline gene, possibly because of a read error. The rearrangement joins TRBV11-1 to TRBJ2-1; D is undetermined. CDR1 is SGHAT, CDR2 FQDESV, per germline (reference sequence). The CDR3 runs to 14 residues. The CDR3 sequence: CASSLWQDYNVQFF. DNA of the CDR3: TGTGCCAGCAGCTTATGGCAAGATTACAATGTGCAGTTCTTC.

The rearrangement uses TRBV7-2 and TRBJ2-7; TRBD1 aligns across 9 bases. The germline gives CDR1 SGHTA, CDR2 FQGNSA. The CDR3 covers 17 residues. V lost 5 bases to trimming and J lost 3 bases; unmatched junction nucleotides: 14. For the CDR3, the DNA is TGTGCCAGCAGCCTCCATAAGGGGACAGGGACCCGCTACGAGCAGTACTTC. Amino acid sequence: CASSLHKGTGTRYEQYF.

V and J are TRBV9 and TRBJ1-2; 9 positions agree with TRBD1. Germline loops: CDR1 SGDLS, CDR2 YYNGEE. The CDR3 has 15 residues. V lost 0 bases, J lost 5 bases, and 5 bases stayed unmatched. CDR3 loop: CASSVGDRESYGYTF. The CDR3 DNA sequence: TGTGCCAGCAGCGTAGGGGACAGGGAGAGTTATGGCTACACCTTC.

This chain links TRBV27 with TRBJ2-7; D is unclear. Germline CDR1 reads MNHEY; CDR2 reads SMNVEV (reference sequence). Trimming removed 2 bases from V and 0 bases from J, with 11 bases in between. This CDR3 has 15 amino acids. The CDR3 here is CASSLRATSSYEQYF. The CDR3 region has the DNA TGTGCCAGCAGTTTACGAGCGACAAGCTCCTACGAGCAGTACTTC.

This clone was counted many times. The chain has TRBV6-1 and TRBJ1-3; TRBD1 matches 11 bases. CDR1 is MNHNS and CDR2 is SASEGT in the germline V gene. There are 18 residues in the CDR3. V dropped 1 base and J dropped 0; count of bases not matched to a gene: 5. As DNA, the CDR3 is TGTGCCAGCAGTGAAGTAGGACAGGGGGCGGACTCTGGAAACACCATATATTTT. Amino acids: CASSEVGQGADSGNTIYF.

This clone has only one observation. An end of the junction does not agree with germline; a read error may underlie this. The rearrangement links TRBV7-7 to TRBJ2-1, with 10 bases aligning to TRBD2. CDR1 and CDR2 (germline): SSHAT, FNYEAQ (reference sequence). The CDR3 has 15 residues. CDR3 nucleotides: TGTGCTAGCAGCCCCGGGAAGCGGGAGGGTCATGAGCAGTTCTTC. Its translation: CASSPGKREGHEQFF.

The chain uses TRBV6-5 and TRBJ2-2; D is ambiguous. This CDR3 comprises 15 residues. V was trimmed by 2 bases and J by 5 bases, leaving 12 bases between them. Looked up from germline, CDR1 is MNHEY and CDR2 is SVGAGI. This CDR3 reads CASSYGSVGTGELFF. The DNA of the CDR3 is TGTGCCAGCAGTTACGGCTCCGTGGGAACCGGGGAGCTGTTTTTT.

This clone came up many times. The chain recombines TRBV9 with TRBJ2-7; D is possibly TRBD2 (6 bases). V was cut by 4 bases and J by 3 bases, with 14 bases left in between. The length of the CDR3 is 14 residues. CDR1 and CDR2 (germline): SGDLS, YYNGEE. The CDR3 DNA reads as TGTGCCAGCAGCCCTACGACTAGTGTCTACGAGCAGTACTTC. It yields the protein CASSPTTSVYEQYF. The complete variable domain, with remaining parts taken from reference TRBV9 and TRBJ2-7, reads DSGVTQTPKHLITATGQRVTLRCSPRSGDLSVYWYQQSLDQGLQFLIQYYNGEERAKGNILERFSAQQFPDLHSELNLSSLELGDSALYFCASSPTTSVYEQYFGPGTRLTVT.